These 10 T cell receptor beta chains share one sample of origin, sequenced in a study of cytomegalovirus exposure and HLA in healthy donors. A multiplex PCR was run with 60 Vbeta primers and 13 Jbeta primers. Produced via immunoSEQ multiplex PCR; TCRdb's table is partial and in-frame only. The sample includes about 84,000 clones, 55% to 65% of them seen just once. Material for sequencing was PBMCs. The receptors shown here come from a woman aged 35 to 49 in good health and CMV-seropositive.

This rearrangement joins TRBV7-2 to TRBJ2-7; D gene uncertain. V shed 0 bases and J shed 6 bases, with 9 bases lying between them. This CDR3 is built from 13 residues. Germline V gene sequence: CDR1 SGHTA, CDR2 FQGNSA. The CDR3 is CASSLARNSEQYF. In DNA, the CDR3 is TGTGCCAGCAGCTTAGCGCGGAACTCCGAGCAGTACTTC.

This chain joins TRBV5-1 and TRBJ2-3, with 9 nucleotides matching TRBD2. After removal of 5 bases from V and 5 bases from J, the junction contained 6 bases not matched to a gene. Germline V CDR1 and CDR2: SGHRS, YFSETQ. The CDR3 runs to 14 residues. The CDR3 is CASSLAGEGDTQYF. The CDR3 DNA sequence: TGCGCCAGCAGTTTAGCGGGAGAGGGAGATACGCAGTATTTT.

This clone was observed a few times. The J gene is TRBJ2-2, the V gene TRBV11-3; 7 bases agree with TRBD1. CDR1 is SGHNT and CDR2 is YENEEA in the germline V gene. The CDR3 spans 15 residues. V shed 4 bases, J shed 0 bases, and the junction held 2 bases outside the gene matches. The CDR3 DNA sequence: TGTGCCAGCAGCTCCCAGGGGGCGAACACCGGGGAGCTGTTTTTT. Amino acid sequence: CASSSQGANTGELFF.

The chain carries TRBV2 and TRBJ2-7, with 7 positions matching TRBD2. CDR1 SNHLY and CDR2 FYNNEI come from the germline V gene. V was clipped by 7 bases and J by 2 bases; unmatched bases: 8. This CDR3 has 14 residues. The chain's CDR3 is CASTPGTTAYEQYF. CDR3 nucleotides: TGTGCCAGCACACCAGGGACTACCGCCTACGAGCAGTACTTC.

V and J are TRBV28 and TRBJ2-1; D is perhaps TRBD2 (6 bases). The CDR3 consists of 13 residues. V lost 4 bases and J 6 bases, leaving 10 bases between the germline ends. In germline, CDR1 is MDHEN, CDR2 SYDVKM. CDR3 sequence reads: CASSSGLLNEQFF. Written as DNA, the CDR3 is TGTGCCAGCAGTTCAGGACTACTCAATGAGCAGTTCTTC.

This sequence joins TRBV12-5 and TRBJ1-4, with unresolved D. The CDR3 extends over 22 amino acids. Trimming stripped 3 bases from V and 0 bases from J, with 29 bases between. CDR1 and CDR2 from the germline V gene are LGHNT and FRNRAP. CDR3 in amino acids: CASGFSIYPPGVQSATNEKLFF. The CDR3 DNA sequence: TGTGCTAGTGGTTTCTCCATATATCCGCCGGGAGTACAATCTGCAACTAATGAAAAACTGTTTTTT.

The chain is built from TRBV19 and TRBJ2-5; D unclear. V shed 1 base and J shed 2 bases, with 8 bases lying between them. Per germline, CDR1 LNHDA and CDR2 SQIVND (reference sequence). This CDR3 spans 14 amino acids. The CDR3 region is CASSIVSKQETQYF. CDR3 nucleotide sequence: TGTGCCAGTAGTATAGTGTCAAAACAAGAGACCCAGTACTTC.

This chain joins TRBV7-6 and TRBJ1-5; D not resolved. From germline, CDR1 is SGHVS and CDR2 FNYEAQ. Trimming left V 5 bases short and J 6 bases short, with 11 bases between. This CDR3 region has 13 residues. DNA of the CDR3: TGTGCCAGCAGCCTCAGCGCGGGTCAGCCCCAGCATTTT. Protein sequence: CASSLSAGQPQHF.

The DNA for the CDR3 is TGTGCCAGTAGTGGGCCGATTCGGGAGACCCAGTACTTC. It translates to CASSGPIRETQYF. This chain joins TRBV19 and TRBJ2-5; D remains unclear. Trimming removed 5 bases from V and 5 bases from J, with 12 bases in between. CDR1 LNHDA and CDR2 SQIVND come from the germline V gene (reference sequence). This CDR3 has 13 residues.

The chain joins TRBV5-1 to TRBJ1-3; D gene ambiguous. Germline V lookup: CDR1 SGHRS, CDR2 YFSETQ. With 2 bases removed from V and 2 bases from J, the gap between germline ends came to 14 bases. The CDR3 spans 16 residues. The CDR3 protein is CASSFSPGSTGNTIYF. The DNA for the CDR3 is TGCGCCAGCAGCTTCTCCCCGGGTTCTACTGGAAACACCATATATTTT.